Listed here are 32 T cell receptor beta chains from one sample, sequenced in a study of blood T cell repertoires in COVID-19. Only in-frame clones appear in the TCRdb table, and some are missing; sequencing was by immunoSEQ multiplex PCR. The sample lists under 75,000 clones; almost 85% were seen once. The sample consisted of peripheral blood. The receptors shown here come from a man in his sixties with COVID-19, enrolled during active disease.

The chain recombines TRBV29-1 with TRBJ2-1, with D possibly being TRBD1 (6 bases). CDR1 is SQVTM and CDR2 is ANQGSEA in the germline V gene. CDR3 length: 13 residues. The V end lost 3 bases, the J end lost 7 bases, and 13 bases lay between the germline ends. This CDR3 reads CSVDTGTPNEQFF. CDR3 DNA sequence: TGCAGCGTTGATACCGGGACACCTAATGAGCAGTTCTTC.

This clone has just a few counts. V and J are TRBV9 and TRBJ1-3; D unclear. The V end lost 0 bases, the J end lost 2 bases, and 18 bases lay between the germline ends. CDR3 length equals 18 residues. The V gene's germline CDR1 is SGDLS and CDR2 YYNGEE. The CDR3 nucleotides are TGTGCCAGCAGCGTAGCTGTAGCCGACGCAACGGCTGGAAACACCATATATTTT. This codes for CASSVAVADATAGNTIYF.

The chain joins TRBV2 to TRBJ2-1; 11 bases align to TRBD1. CDR1 and CDR2 from the germline V gene are SNHLY and FYNNEI. This CDR3 has 18 amino acids. Losses at the gene ends were 4 bases for V and 4 bases for J; bases not matched to a gene: 12. The CDR3 reads CASSGEAKGTGGYNEQFF. The CDR3 nucleotides read TGTGCCAGCAGTGGGGAAGCCAAAGGGACAGGGGGTTACAATGAGCAGTTCTTC.

This clone came up once. This chain links TRBV30 with TRBJ2-5; 7 bases fit TRBD1. This CDR3 is 13 amino acids long. CDR1 and CDR2 (germline): GTSNPN, SVGIG (reference sequence). J lost 5 bases, V lost 7 bases, and 10 bases had no gene match. The CDR3 DNA is TGTGCCTACGATACAGGGGATCGGGAGACCCAGTACTTC. Translated: CAYDTGDRETQYF.

The chain uses TRBV18 and TRBJ2-2; TRBD2 might be the D (5 bases). Germline V gives CDR1 KGHSH, CDR2 LQKENI. The CDR3 length is 15 residues. V was pared by 3 bases and J by 6 bases, with 14 bases between. CDR3 in DNA: TGTGCCAGCTCACCCCTGGAGGCTGGCGCCGGGGAGCTGTTTTTT. Encoded protein: CASSPLEAGAGELFF. Combining the CDR3 with reference TRBV18 and TRBJ2-2 gives the whole variable domain NAGVMQNPRHLVRRRGQEARLRCSPMKGHSHVYWYRQLPEEGLKFMVYLQKENIIDESGMPKERFSAEFPKEGPSILRIQQVVRGDSAAYFCASSPLEAGAGELFFGEGSRLTVL.

V gene TRBV6-5 combines with J gene TRBJ1-1; unclear D gene. The CDR3 runs 13 residues. Trimming took 6 bases from V and 4 from J, leaving 12 bases between them. Germline loops: CDR1 MNHEY, CDR2 SVGAGI. The CDR3 sequence: CASRTNEATEAFF. The CDR3 region has the DNA TGTGCCAGCAGGACTAATGAGGCCACTGAAGCTTTCTTT.

This clone was detected only a few times. The chain combines TRBV12-3 or TRBV12-4 with TRBJ1-5; unclear D gene. Trimming pared 2 bases from V and 6 bases from J, leaving 5 bases between. The CDR3 spans 12 residues. In DNA form, the CDR3 reads TGTGCCAGCAGTTTAAATCTTCAGCCCCAGCATTTT. Protein: CASSLNLQPQHF.

The chain combines TRBV5-4 with TRBJ2-7, with a tentative D call TRBD2 (5 bases). This CDR3 contains 14 residues. Trimming left V 2 bases short and J 7 bases short, with 16 bases between. The V gene's germline CDR1 is SGHNT and CDR2 YYREEE (reference sequence). CDR3 loop: CASSFKGSTGEQYF. The CDR3 coding sequence is TGTGCCAGCAGCTTTAAAGGGTCCACGGGGGAGCAGTACTTC.

CDR3 nucleotide sequence: TGTGCCAGCACCTTAGCAGATACGCAGTATTTT. Residues: CASTLADTQYF. The gene calls are TRBV12-3 or TRBV12-4 and TRBJ2-3; D remains ambiguous. This CDR3 has 11 amino acids. V lost 7 bases and J lost 4, with 6 bases in between.

V gene TRBV9 combines with J gene TRBJ2-7; D is perhaps TRBD2 (6 bases). The V gene's germline CDR1 is SGDLS and CDR2 YYNGEE. The CDR3 runs 13 residues. V was cut by 4 bases and J by 0 bases, with 8 bases left in between. The CDR3 DNA is TGTGCCAGCAGCAGGAGGGACTCCTACGAGCAGTACTTC. Protein product: CASSRRDSYEQYF.

The chain joins TRBV28 to TRBJ2-7, with D maybe TRBD2 (5 bases). Germline assignment: CDR1 MDHEN and CDR2 SYDVKM. V shed 3 bases and J shed 3 bases, with 15 bases lying between them. CDR3 length equals 15 residues. CDR3 nucleotide sequence: TGTGCCAGCAGTTTGATCAGCGGAGCGAACTACGAGCAGTACTTC. Translation gives CASSLISGANYEQYF.

This rearrangement joins TRBV13 to TRBJ1-1, with D possibly TRBD1 on 5 matching bases. The CDR3 length is 14 residues. CDR1 and CDR2 (germline): PRHDT, FYEKMQ (reference sequence). V was pared by 4 bases and J by 1 base, with 10 bases between. The CDR3 DNA follows: TGTGCCAGCAGCTCCCCCGACAGGAACACTGAAGCTTTCTTT. Its protein is CASSSPDRNTEAFF.

The chain employs TRBV30 and TRBJ1-3; D not certain. This CDR3 is built from 15 residues. The germline CDR1 and CDR2 sequences are GTSNPN and SVGIG (reference sequence). V lost 0 bases to trimming and J lost 0 bases, with 9 bases between them. CDR3 DNA: TGTGCCTGGAGTGTGAGTATGTTCTCTGGAAACACCATATATTTT. As protein: CAWSVSMFSGNTIYF.

The chain employs TRBV12-3 or TRBV12-4 and TRBJ1-2; TRBD1 matches 8 bases. The CDR3 is 13 amino acids. The junction had 3 bases not matched to a gene; V was cut back by 3 bases and J by 6 bases. The CDR3 loop reads CASSLGRGHGYTF. CDR3 sequence (DNA): TGTGCCAGCAGTTTGGGCAGGGGGCATGGCTACACCTTC.

The chain recombines TRBV3-1 (or the pseudogene TRBV3-2) with TRBJ2-3; 11 positions match TRBD2. The junction had 7 bases not matched to a gene; V was cut back by 5 bases and J by 3 bases. The CDR3 contains 16 residues. Germline V gene lookup returns CDR1 LGHDT and CDR2 YNNKEL (reference sequence). The CDR3 DNA reads TGTGCCAGCAGCGCGCGAACTAGCGGGGGTACAGATACGCAGTATTTT. Translating it yields CASSARTSGGTDTQYF.

The CDR3 sequence: CASRRRTDYGYTF. For the CDR3, the DNA is TGTGCCAGCAGACGCAGGACAGACTATGGCTACACCTTC. V is TRBV6-5 and J is TRBJ1-2, with D possibly matching TRBD1 (6 bases). V was shortened by 6 bases and J by 3 bases, with 11 bases between the two germline ends. CDR3 length equals 13 residues. Germline values: CDR1 MNHEY, CDR2 SVGAGI.

V is TRBV10-3 and J is TRBJ2-5; 7 bases line up with TRBD2. The length of the CDR3 is 15 residues. With V trimmed by 5 bases and J by 5 bases, 11 bases remained unmatched. The germline CDR1 and CDR2 sequences are ENHRY and SYGVKD. CDR3 in amino acids: CAISQTGEGRETQYF. The CDR3, as DNA: TGTGCCATCAGTCAGACGGGGGAGGGCCGCGAGACCCAGTACTTC.

The chain uses TRBV2 and TRBJ2-7; TRBD2 is a possible D gene (6 bases). V was pared by 6 bases and J by 0 bases, with 9 bases between. Germline values: CDR1 SNHLY, CDR2 FYNNEI. CDR3 length: 13 amino acids. CDR3 region: CASSRDFSYEQYF. The CDR3 DNA reads TGTGCCAGCAGCAGGGACTTCTCCTACGAGCAGTACTTC.

CDR3 residues: CAISESRGPDTQYF. For the CDR3, the DNA is TGTGCCATCAGTGAGTCGAGAGGGCCAGATACGCAGTATTTT. This sequence joins TRBV10-3 and TRBJ2-3, with D tentatively TRBD2 (5 bases). The CDR3 is made up of 14 amino acids. CDR1 and CDR2 from the germline V gene are ENHRY and SYGVKD. With 0 bases removed from V and 4 bases from J, the gap between germline ends came to 8 bases.

A single count supports this clone. The chain couples TRBV28 to TRBJ2-1; possible D gene TRBD1, 6 bases. Germline V gives CDR1 MDHEN, CDR2 SYDVKM. Deletions cut 6 bases from V and 7 bases from J, with 16 bases between. The CDR3 is made up of 14 amino acids. The DNA for the CDR3 is TGTGCCAGCAGGGAAGGACAGAGACTTAATGAGCAGTTCTTC. This translates into CASREGQRLNEQFF.

This clone was seen a handful of times. This rearrangement joins TRBV24-1 to TRBJ1-1; 9 nucleotides match TRBD1. CDR1 and CDR2 from the germline V gene are KGHDR and SFDVKD. This CDR3 has 12 amino acids. The trim removed 7 bases at V and 8 bases at J, leaving 4 bases unmatched. The CDR3 loop reads CATRGQGKEAFF. The CDR3, as DNA: TGTGCCACCAGAGGACAGGGGAAAGAAGCTTTCTTT.

This chain joins TRBV5-5 and TRBJ1-1; D remains ambiguous. Germline lookup yields CDR1 SGHKS and CDR2 YYEKEE (reference sequence). Trimming cost V 2 bases and J 1 base, with 6 bases left between them. The CDR3 totals 13 residues. The CDR3 bases are TGTGCCAGCAGCTTTTGGAGGAACACTGAAGCTTTCTTT. Its translation: CASSFWRNTEAFF. Using reference TRBV5-5 and TRBJ1-1 for the parts outside the CDR3, the full variable domain is DAGVTQSPTHLIKTRGQQVTLRCSPISGHKSVSWYQQVLGQGPQFIFQYYEKEERGRGNFPDRFSARQFPNYSSELNVNALLLGDSALYLCASSFWRNTEAFFGQGTRLTVV.

The chain couples TRBV19 to TRBJ1-5; TRBD1 might be the D (6 bases). This CDR3 is built from 14 residues. Germline V gene data show CDR1 as LNHDA and CDR2 as SQIVND (reference sequence). Trimming shortened V by 3 bases and J by 7 bases, and 13 bases separated the two germline ends. CDR3 protein: CASSITGLGQPQHF. CDR3 sequence (DNA): TGTGCCAGTAGTATTACAGGGCTAGGACAGCCCCAGCATTTT.

This clone was picked up a small number of times. The genes are TRBV6-5 and TRBJ2-5; D is uncertain. Germline assignment: CDR1 MNHEY and CDR2 SVGAGI. The CDR3 is made up of 13 amino acids. V was pared by 6 bases and J by 5 bases, with 13 bases between. The CDR3 DNA is TGTGCCAGCAGCCCCCAGGCTTGGGAGACCCAGTACTTC. Residues: CASSPQAWETQYF.

This chain joins TRBV30 and TRBJ1-2, with TRBD1 as a possible D gene (5 bases). V was shortened by 4 bases and J by 5 bases, with 11 bases between the two germline ends. The CDR3 sequence is 12 residues long. CDR1 is GTSNPN, CDR2 SVGIG, per germline (reference sequence). The CDR3 nucleotides read TGTGCCTGGACAGGGATCCAATATGGCTACACCTTC. Residues: CAWTGIQYGYTF. Based on the CDR3 plus reference TRBV30 and TRBJ1-2, the full variable domain is SQTIHQWPATLVQPVGSPLSLECTVEGTSNPNLYWYRQAAGRGLQLLFYSVGIGQISSEVPQNLSASRPQDRQFILSSKKLLLSDSGFYLCAWTGIQYGYTFGSGTRLTVV.

This clone has a handful of counts. The chain employs TRBV5-4 and TRBJ2-5; possibly TRBD1 for D (5 bases). In germline, CDR1 is SGHNT, CDR2 YYREEE (reference sequence). The CDR3 totals 14 residues. With 0 bases removed from V and 0 bases from J, the gap between germline ends came to 6 bases. The CDR3, as DNA: TGTGCCAGCAGCTTGGACAGGTACCAAGAGACCCAGTACTTC. It is translated as CASSLDRYQETQYF.

There are a few counts of this clone. The chain joins TRBV6-6 to TRBJ1-2, with D uncertain. Germline CDR1 is MNHNY and CDR2 is SVGAGI (reference sequence). With 6 bases removed from V and 3 bases from J, the gap between germline ends came to 11 bases. This CDR3 has 13 amino acids. The CDR3, as DNA: TGTGCCAGCAGCCCTACAGTTGACTATGGCTACACCTTC. This sequence encodes CASSPTVDYGYTF.

The chain carries TRBV3-1 (or the pseudogene TRBV3-2) and TRBJ1-2; 7 nucleotides align to TRBD1. Germline lookup yields CDR1 LGHDT and CDR2 YNNKEL (reference sequence). V gave up 4 bases and J gave up 9 bases; unmatched junction bases: 8. This CDR3 is built from 13 residues. CDR3 nucleotide sequence: TGTGCCAGCAGCCCCCGACAGGGCCGGAGCTACACCTTC. This gives the protein CASSPRQGRSYTF.

V is TRBV3-1 (or the pseudogene TRBV3-2) and J is TRBJ2-6, with D possibly being TRBD2 (5 bases). Trimming cost V 8 bases and J 2 bases, with 13 bases left between them. The CDR3 consists of 15 residues. CDR1 is LGHDT and CDR2 is YNNKEL in the germline V gene (reference sequence). In DNA, the CDR3 is TGTGCCAGCGCAAAGGGAGCGGCTGGGGCCAACGTCCTGACTTTC. Amino acid sequence: CASAKGAAGANVLTF.

The chain employs TRBV28 and TRBJ2-7; 8 positions match TRBD1. Germline loops: CDR1 MDHEN, CDR2 SYDVKM. The CDR3 totals 15 residues. The V gene end was trimmed by 1 base and the J gene end by 4 bases; junction bases not matched to a gene: 6. The CDR3 bases are TGTGCCAGCAGTTTATACGAGGACAGGGAATACGAGCAGTACTTC. As protein: CASSLYEDREYEQYF. Using reference TRBV28 and TRBJ2-7 for the parts outside the CDR3, the full variable domain is DVKVTQSSRYLVKRTGEKVFLECVQDMDHENMFWYRQDPGLGLRLIYFSYDVKMKEKGDIPEGYSVSREKKERFSLILESASTNQTSMYLCASSLYEDREYEQYFGPGTRLTVT.

The CDR3 bases are TGTGCCAGCTCATCTCCGGGACAAACAACAGATACGCAGTATTTT. Translated, it gives CASSSPGQTTDTQYF. The V call is TRBV18, the J call TRBJ2-3; tentative D call: TRBD1 (6 bases). Germline values: CDR1 KGHSH, CDR2 LQKENI. Trimming cost V 5 bases and J 3 bases, with 15 bases left between them. This CDR3 region has 15 residues.

This chain uses TRBV28 with TRBJ2-1, with D unresolved. The CDR3 contains 13 residues. Trimming took 10 bases from V and 4 from J, leaving 14 bases between them. Germline CDR1 and CDR2: MDHEN and SYDVKM. The CDR3 loop is CATGESEYNEQFF. The CDR3, as DNA: TGTGCCACCGGAGAGAGCGAATACAATGAGCAGTTCTTC. Variable domain in full (rest from reference TRBV28 and TRBJ2-1): DVKVTQSSRYLVKRTGEKVFLECVQDMDHENMFWYRQDPGLGLRLIYFSYDVKMKEKGDIPEGYSVSREKKERFSLILESASTNQTSMYLCATGESEYNEQFFGPGTRLTVL.